Listed here are 21 T cell receptor beta chains from one sample, sequenced in a study of blood T cell repertoires in COVID-19. The method was immunoSEQ multiplex PCR; TCRdb's version includes in-frame clones alone and lacks a portion of them. The repertoire holds 97,000 or so clones, roughly nine tenths seen once, with 5.1% in the top ten. Sequenced sample: peripheral blood. The receptor set was obtained from a man over 45 with acute or convalescent COVID-19.

The V and J genes are TRBV6-1 and TRBJ2-6; tentatively, D is TRBD1 (6 bases). With 2 bases removed from V and 0 bases from J, the gap between germline ends came to 11 bases. Germline CDR1 MNHNS, CDR2 SASEGT. The CDR3 is 17 residues long. The CDR3 nucleotides read TGTGCCAGCAGTGAACAGGGGACGAGCTCTGGGGCCAACGTCCTGACTTTC. The encoded protein is CASSEQGTSSGANVLTF.

V and J are TRBV7-9 and TRBJ2-2, with 7 bases that match TRBD2. V lost 4 bases to trimming and J lost 0 bases; unmatched junction nucleotides: 5. There are 16 residues in the CDR3. Germline V gene data show CDR1 as SEHNR and CDR2 as FQNEAQ (reference sequence). The CDR3 here is CASSWGGRTNTGELFF. The CDR3 nucleotides are TGTGCCAGCAGCTGGGGGGGAAGGACGAACACCGGGGAGCTGTTTTTT.

The chain joins TRBV6-1 to TRBJ1-5, with D perhaps TRBD1 (5 bases). The CDR3 has 15 residues. CDR1 and CDR2 (germline): MNHNS, SASEGT. The V end lost 3 bases, the J end lost 6 bases, and 15 bases lay between the germline ends. This chain's CDR3 is CASSDQAGIGQPQHF. CDR3 nucleotides: TGTGCCAGCAGTGACCAGGCAGGGATTGGTCAGCCCCAGCATTTT.

The chain combines TRBV7-9 with TRBJ1-3, with D possibly being TRBD1 (6 bases). This CDR3 has 17 amino acids. The germline gives CDR1 SEHNR, CDR2 FQNEAQ (reference sequence). The ends were cut back, 2 bases at V and 0 bases at J, with 14 bases in the middle. CDR3 amino acids: CASSLTSGQYSGNTIYF. For the CDR3, the DNA is TGTGCCAGCAGCTTAACCTCGGGACAATACTCTGGAAACACCATATATTTT. Drawing the rest from reference TRBV7-9 and TRBJ1-3, the complete variable domain is DTGVSQNPRHKITKRGQNVTFRCDPISEHNRLYWYRQTLGQGPEFLTYFQNEAQLEKSRLLSDRFSAERPKGSFSTLEIQRTEQGDSAMYLCASSLTSGQYSGNTIYFGEGSWLTVV.

The chain combines TRBV6-5 with TRBJ2-5; D remains ambiguous. Trimming stripped 5 bases from V and 2 bases from J, with 6 bases between. Germline CDR1 is MNHEY and CDR2 is SVGAGI. The CDR3 spans 12 residues. Written as DNA, the CDR3 is TGTGCCAGCAGTCCCCAACAAGAGACCCAGTACTTC. This codes for CASSPQQETQYF.

The chain employs TRBV5-1 and TRBJ1-2; the D is unclear. CDR3 length: 13 residues. Trimming removed 0 bases from V and 4 bases from J, with 7 bases in between. The germline gives CDR1 SGHRS, CDR2 YFSETQ. This CDR3 reads CASSLDPSYGYTF. The DNA of the CDR3 is TGCGCCAGCAGCTTGGATCCCAGCTATGGCTACACCTTC.

V gene TRBV10-3 combines with J gene TRBJ2-5; 7 positions match TRBD2. Germline CDR1 reads ENHRY; CDR2 reads SYGVKD. V trimming: 5 bases; J trimming: 4 bases; junction bases outside the gene matches: 16. The length of the CDR3 is 17 residues. CDR3 amino acids: CAISRGEAGKRGETQYF. The CDR3 region has the DNA TGTGCCATCAGTCGGGGGGAAGCGGGCAAAAGGGGAGAGACCCAGTACTTC.

This clone was seen a handful of times. The chain is built from TRBV2 and TRBJ2-7, with 10 bases aligning to TRBD1. Looked up from germline, CDR1 is SNHLY and CDR2 is FYNNEI. V dropped 8 bases and J dropped 6; count of bases not matched to a gene: 13. This CDR3 has 15 amino acids. The CDR3 sequence is CASGSTGTGDGEQYF. The CDR3 DNA sequence: TGTGCCAGCGGCTCGACCGGGACAGGGGATGGCGAGCAGTACTTC.

The chain is built from TRBV5-4 and TRBJ1-6, with 10 bases lining up with TRBD1. This CDR3 comprises 15 residues. Losses at the gene ends were 0 bases for V and 13 bases for J; bases not matched to a gene: 7. Germline values: CDR1 SGHNT, CDR2 YYREEE (reference sequence). The CDR3 is CASSLAGQGPSPLHF. CDR3 sequence (DNA): TGTGCCAGCAGCTTGGCGGGACAGGGGCCCTCGCCCCTCCACTTT.

The V and J genes are TRBV11-3 and TRBJ2-7; tentatively, D is TRBD2 (6 bases). Trimming pared 5 bases from V and 5 bases from J, leaving 13 bases between. The germline V gene has CDR1 SGHNT and CDR2 YENEEA. The length of the CDR3 is 13 residues. The DNA of the CDR3 is TGTGCCAGCAGCGGACGACTAGAGGACGAGCAGTACTTC. Translating gives CASSGRLEDEQYF. The entire variable domain, with the rest obtained from reference TRBV11-3 and TRBJ2-7, is as follows: EAGVVQSPRYKIIEKKQPVAFWCNPISGHNTLYWYLQNLGQGPELLIRYENEEAVDDSQLPKDRFSAERLKGVDSTLKIQPAELGDSAVYLCASSGRLEDEQYFGPGTRLTVT.

V and J are TRBV19 and TRBJ1-1; tentatively, D is TRBD1 (6 bases). From germline, CDR1 is LNHDA and CDR2 SQIVND (reference sequence). V was pared by 5 bases and J by 2 bases, with 12 bases between. The CDR3 contains 14 residues. CDR3 nucleotide sequence: TGTGCCAGTAGTTATCTGGGGGCAAACACTGAAGCTTTCTTT. Encoded protein: CASSYLGANTEAFF.

V is TRBV6-5 and J is TRBJ2-7; TRBD1 aligns across 9 bases. Trimming at V came to 3 bases and at J to 3 bases, leaving 6 bases not matched to a gene. This CDR3 has 15 residues. Germline-derived CDR1 and CDR2 are MNHEY and SVGAGI. In DNA, the CDR3 is TGTGCCAGCAGTTATCTCACAGGGGGCGTCTACGAGCAGTACTTC. Translated: CASSYLTGGVYEQYF.

The chain couples TRBV7-9 to TRBJ2-7; D ambiguous. V lost 1 base to trimming and J lost 2 bases, with 6 bases between them. The V gene's germline CDR1 is SEHNR and CDR2 FQNEAQ (reference sequence). This CDR3 is 13 amino acids long. The DNA of the CDR3 is TGTGCCAGCAGCTTAGGCAGTACCTACGAGCAGTACTTC. Its translation is CASSLGSTYEQYF. Full variable domain (missing parts from reference TRBV7-9 and TRBJ2-7): DTGVSQNPRHKITKRGQNVTFRCDPISEHNRLYWYRQTLGQGPEFLTYFQNEAQLEKSRLLSDRFSAERPKGSFSTLEIQRTEQGDSAMYLCASSLGSTYEQYFGPGTRLTVT.

This rearrangement joins TRBV6-5 to TRBJ2-1; D gene unclear. The V end lost 6 bases, the J end lost 2 bases, and 14 bases lay between the germline ends. Germline assignment: CDR1 MNHEY and CDR2 SVGAGI. The CDR3 runs to 15 residues. The CDR3, as DNA: TGTGCCAGCAGGGCCTATGGCGGAGCCTACAATGAGCAGTTCTTC. It specifies CASRAYGGAYNEQFF.

The genes are TRBV11-2 and TRBJ1-4; possibly TRBD1 for D (5 bases). Germline V lookup: CDR1 SGHAT, CDR2 FQNNGV. The CDR3 length is 14 residues. Trimming took 5 bases from V and 3 from J, leaving 10 bases between them. The DNA for the CDR3 is TGTGCCAGCAGCCCGGGGGTGGCTAATGAAAAACTGTTTTTT. Residues: CASSPGVANEKLFF. The complete variable domain, with remaining parts taken from reference TRBV11-2 and TRBJ1-4, reads EAGVAQSPRYKIIEKRQSVAFWCNPISGHATLYWYQQILGQGPKLLIQFQNNGVVDDSQLPKDRFSAERLKGVDSTLKIQPAKLEDSAVYLCASSPGVANEKLFFGSGTQLSVL.

The chain couples TRBV5-4 to TRBJ2-2; TRBD1 matches at 8 bases. Per the germline V gene, CDR1 is SGHNT and CDR2 is YYREEE (reference sequence). This CDR3 comprises 16 residues. V was clipped by 2 bases and J by 0 bases; unmatched bases: 3. CDR3 region: CASSLRTGSNTGELFF. Here the CDR3 DNA reads TGTGCCAGCAGCTTAAGGACAGGGTCGAACACCGGGGAGCTGTTTTTT.

The genes are TRBV6-4 and TRBJ1-4; weak D call: TRBD1 (6 bases). Germline lookup yields CDR1 MRHNA and CDR2 SNTAGT. This CDR3 region has 13 residues. V gave up 6 bases and J gave up 8 bases, with 13 bases separating them. The CDR3 region is CASSPGVGEKLFF. For the CDR3, the DNA is TGTGCCAGCAGCCCAGGGGTAGGGGAAAAACTGTTTTTT.

The J gene is TRBJ2-3, the V gene TRBV14, with a possible D match to TRBD2 (6 bases). The germline CDR1 and CDR2 sequences are SGHDN and FVKESK. The CDR3 has 15 amino acids. V was pared by 4 bases and J by 2 bases, with 13 bases between. The CDR3 DNA follows: TGTGCCAGCAGCCCATTTGTAGCGGACACAGATACGCAGTATTTT. It yields the protein CASSPFVADTDTQYF.

This chain uses TRBV13 with TRBJ2-4, with 11 bases identical to TRBD2. The V and J ends lost 3 bases and 0 bases, in that order; junction bases with no gene match: 4. Germline-derived CDR1 and CDR2 are PRHDT and FYEKMQ (reference sequence). The CDR3 consists of 17 residues. The CDR3 DNA reads TGTGCCAGCAGCTTGGGACTAGCGGAACTAGCCAAAAACATTCAGTACTTC. Its translation is CASSLGLAELAKNIQYF.

This clone was counted a single time. The chain is built from TRBV5-1 and TRBJ2-1; tentatively, D is TRBD2 (5 bases). This CDR3 has 11 amino acids. The germline V gene encodes CDR1 SGHRS and CDR2 YFSETQ. The germline V and J ends were trimmed by 8 bases and 8 bases, with 11 bases remaining between them. DNA for the CDR3: TGCGCCAGTTATTCGAGGGATGAGCAGTTCTTC. The encoded protein is CASYSRDEQFF.

The V call is TRBV4-3, the J call TRBJ1-2; 7 bases line up with TRBD1. V gave up 1 base and J gave up 4 bases; unmatched junction bases: 6. Germline CDR1 and CDR2: LGHNA and YSLEER. There are 15 residues in the CDR3. In nucleotides, the CDR3 is TGCGCCAGCAGCCAAGCCCGGACAGGTTTCTATGGCTACACCTTC. Amino acids: CASSQARTGFYGYTF.